Listed here are 9 T cell receptor beta chains from one sample, sequenced in a study of T-cell reconstitution after alpha-beta-depleted transplantation in children. Unique molecular identifiers were incorporated into the prepared TCRbeta library. TCRdb re-called the PCR reads through MiXCR, storing one row per CDR3 protein. The sample lists some 240,000 distinct CDR3 sequences; approximately 9.8% were seen once. Sequenced here: PBMCs from the stem cell graft donor, sampled from the stem cell graft. All receptors come from a human donor who donated a stem cell graft to a child with SCID.

This clonotype was seen ten or more times. The chain joins TRBV9 to TRBJ2-1; TRBD1 matches at 9 bases. CDR1 is SGDLS and CDR2 is YYNGEE in the germline V gene. This CDR3 comprises 15 residues. Germline trimming cut 4 bases from V and 5 bases from J; bases unmatched to any gene: 7. CDR3 loop: CASSRGQGLDNEQFF. CDR3 DNA: TGTGCCAGCAGCCGCGGACAGGGGCTGGACAATGAGCAGTTCTTC.

This clonotype was observed a few times. As DNA, the CDR3 is TGTGCCAGCAGCAAGCGAAAAGACTCAACTTTGACAGGGGCCGGCGAGAACACCGGGGAGCTGTTTTTT. As protein: CASSKRKDSTLTGAGENTGELFF. The chain uses TRBV21-1 and TRBJ2-2; the table's D call of TRBD1 was not tested on the DNA. TRBV21-1 is designated a pseudogene. The CDR3 contains 23 residues.

Many counts were recorded for this clonotype. This chain joins TRBV4-3 and TRBJ1-1; D is unclear. The CDR3 runs to 14 residues. V was pared by 0 bases and J by 4 bases, with 9 bases between. Germline V gene data show CDR1 as LGHNA and CDR2 as YSLEER. CDR3 bases: TGCGCCAGCAGCCAAGAACTTGAGGGCACTGAAGCTTTCTTT. This gives the protein CASSQELEGTEAFF.

This clonotype has a handful of counts. V gene TRBV12-3 or TRBV12-4 combines with J gene TRBJ2-7, with 9 nucleotides matching TRBD1. Trimming cost V 6 bases and J 3 bases; bases outside gene matches: 12. This CDR3 contains 16 residues. Here the CDR3 DNA reads TGTGCCAGCAGCCCGGCCTTTAACAGGGGGCTCTACGAGCAGTACTTC. Protein: CASSPAFNRGLYEQYF.

The sample holds many counts of this clonotype. The rearrangement links TRBV5-1 to TRBJ2-3, with TRBD1 matching 8 bases. Losses at the gene ends were 3 bases for V and 4 bases for J; bases not matched to a gene: 10. Germline-derived CDR1 and CDR2 are SGHRS and YFSETQ. The length of the CDR3 is 16 residues. This chain's CDR3 is CASSWKQGVRADTQYF. The CDR3 DNA reads TGCGCCAGCAGCTGGAAACAGGGGGTTCGGGCAGATACGCAGTATTTT.

The gene calls are TRBV30 and TRBJ1-2; D is undetermined. This CDR3 comprises 13 residues. The germline CDR1 and CDR2 sequences are GTSNPN and SVGIG (reference sequence). V dropped 2 bases and J dropped 0 bases, with 7 bases sitting between them. The CDR3 protein is CAWSKASNYGYTF. CDR3 sequence (DNA): TGTGCCTGGAGTAAAGCTTCTAACTATGGCTACACCTTC. The full variable domain, rest sourced from reference TRBV30 and TRBJ1-2, is SQTIHQWPATLVQPVGSPLSLECTVEGTSNPNLYWYRQAAGRGLQLLFYSVGIGQISSEVPQNLSASRPQDRQFILSSKKLLLSDSGFYLCAWSKASNYGYTFGSGTRLTVV.

This clonotype was seen repeatedly, ten times or more. V usage is TRBV12-3 or TRBV12-4 and J usage is TRBJ1-1; 7 nucleotides line up with TRBD1. After removal of 5 bases from V and 0 bases from J, the junction contained 6 bases not matched to a gene. The CDR3 consists of 15 residues. CDR3 coding DNA: TGTGCCAGCAGTCCTACCAGGGGGATGAACACTGAAGCTTTCTTT. It yields the protein CASSPTRGMNTEAFF.

This clonotype has at least ten counts. The chain carries TRBV11-1 and TRBJ2-3; 9 positions match TRBD2. V lost 4 bases and J lost 3; bases outside the gene matches: 14. CDR1 and CDR2 (germline): SGHAT, FQDESV (reference sequence). The CDR3 contains 18 residues. The CDR3 loop reads CASSSLPKSSGDTDTQYF. The CDR3 bases are TGTGCCAGCAGCTCCCTCCCCAAGTCTAGCGGGGATACAGATACGCAGTATTTT.

This clonotype was picked up a small number of times. The chain employs TRBV7-3 and TRBJ1-2, with 10 bases identical to TRBD1. Germline CDR1 is SGHTA and CDR2 is FQGTGA. CDR3 length: 16 residues. With 5 bases clipped from V and 3 bases from J, the junction kept 9 bases outside the gene matches. The CDR3, as DNA: TGTGCCAGCAGCCCGAATCCCGGGACAGGGGACTATGGCTACACCTTC. Protein sequence: CASSPNPGTGDYGYTF.